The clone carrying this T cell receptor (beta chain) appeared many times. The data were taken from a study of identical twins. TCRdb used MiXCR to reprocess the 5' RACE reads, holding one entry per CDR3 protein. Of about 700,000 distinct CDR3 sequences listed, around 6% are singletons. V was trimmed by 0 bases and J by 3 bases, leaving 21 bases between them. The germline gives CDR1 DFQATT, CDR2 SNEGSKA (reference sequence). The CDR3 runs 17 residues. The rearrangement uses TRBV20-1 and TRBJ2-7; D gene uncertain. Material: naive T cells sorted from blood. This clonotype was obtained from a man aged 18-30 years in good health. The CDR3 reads CSARDLWRVPVNYEQYF. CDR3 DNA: TGCAGTGCTAGAGATCTCTGGCGCGTTCCAGTCAACTACGAGCAGTACTTC.